This TCR beta chain originates from a study of cytomegalovirus exposure and HLA in healthy donors. About the research overall: Falling in the Caucasian-associated ancestry cluster were approximately 84% of under 450 genotyped donors. Study-wide results and caveats: The authors later found HLA-associated TCR beta chains more clonally expanded than equally common others.

As to this clone: Antigen specificity is unknown. Germline is not matched at one junction end, which may reflect a read error.

Germline CDR1 is LNHNV and CDR2 is YYDKDF (reference sequence). This CDR3 region has 18 residues. Researchers ran the PCR with 60 Vbeta and 13 Jbeta primers. Sequencing was performed with immunoSEQ multiplex PCR; in TCRdb, only in-frame clones are kept and a portion is missing. The table records 150,000 to 200,000 clones, roughly four fifths of them present only once. Sequencing used PBMCs. The origin of this receptor is a man between 18 and 35 years old in good health and CMV-seronegative. The V call is TRBV15, the J call TRBJ2-2; 11 positions agree with TRBD1. The CDR3 nucleotides read TGTGCCACCAGCAGATCCACCGGGACAGGGGGTAGTCACGGGGAGCCGTTTTTT. Translating gives CATSRSTGTGGSHGEPFF.